This T cell receptor (beta chain) was captured by sequencing in a study of cytomegalovirus exposure and HLA in healthy donors. The PCR contained 60 Vbeta and 13 Jbeta primers. Assay: immunoSEQ multiplex PCR; the TCRdb copy retains only in-frame clones and omits some. Of some 130,000 clones in the sample, 79% were seen once. This CDR3 region has 13 residues. Germline CDR1 is MNHNS and CDR2 is SASEGT. J lost 4 bases, V lost 7 bases, and 6 bases had no gene match. The sequence derives from a man between 18 and 29 years old in good health and CMV-seronegative. Sequenced sample: PBMCs. The chain joins TRBV6-1 to TRBJ1-1, with 7 bases matching TRBD1. The CDR3 sequence is CASTRQGGTEAFF. The CDR3 bases are TGTGCCAGCACTAGACAGGGAGGCACTGAAGCTTTCTTT.